The clone carrying this T cell receptor (beta chain) has more than one count but fewer than ten. This record belongs to a study of identifying expanded T cells in peripheral blood. Healthy donors had no documented immune events, such as infections, while sampled. Looked up from germline, CDR1 is LGHNA and CDR2 is YNFKEQ. The CDR3 length is 14 residues. Deletions cut 1 base from V and 0 bases from J, with 7 bases between. The method was immunoSEQ multiplex PCR; TCRdb's version includes in-frame clones alone and lacks a portion of them. The sample lists about 82,000 clones, 70% to 90% seen once, with roughly 7.7% in the top ten.

The V call is TRBV4-2, the J call TRBJ2-7, with no clear D. This TCR came from a person between 18 and 75 years old in good health. The sequencing sample was made of blood. The CDR3 bases are TGTGCCAGCAGCCAAGTAGGGTACTCCTACGAGCAGTACTTC. Its translation is CASSQVGYSYEQYF.